These T cell receptor beta chains were read from a single sample in a study of cytomegalovirus exposure and HLA in healthy donors. Assay: immunoSEQ multiplex PCR; the TCRdb copy retains only in-frame clones and omits some. The data contain about 78,000 clones, 95% to 97% of them singletons. The sequencing sample was made of PBMCs. The origin of the receptors is a man aged 18-30 years in good health and CMV-seropositive. Each CDR3 is given with its conserved first and last residue. Each record gives: D gene, J gene, V gene, clone size, CDR3 DNA, CDR3 protein. D genes are given only for firm matches. Clone size appears in some rows only: once, few, many, or a class for an expanded clone.

TRBD1	TRBJ1-1	TRBV7-3	.	TGTGCCAGCAGCAAACATCCGGGACAGATGTCTGATGAAGCTTTCTTT	CASSKHPGQMSDEAFF
.	TRBJ1-5	TRBV7-9	.	TGTGCCAGCAGCTTATACCGGGATCAGCCCCAGCATTTT	CASSLYRDQPQHF
.	TRBJ2-7	TRBV29-1	.	TGCAGCGTCAGCCGGGATGGGTCCTACGAGCAGTACTTC	CSVSRDGSYEQYF
.	TRBJ2-6	TRBV5-4	.	TGTGCCAGCAGCTTGGCCCGAGCTAATGGGGCCAACGTCCTGACTTTC	CASSLARANGANVLTF
TRBD2	TRBJ2-7	TRBV18	.	TGTGCCAGCTCACCTGGGACTAGCGGGACCACTGGCGAGCAGTACTTC	CASSPGTSGTTGEQYF
TRBD2	TRBJ2-3	TRBV2	.	TGTGCCAGCAGGGCGGGACTAGCGGGAGCAGATACGCAGTATTTT	CASRAGLAGADTQYF
.	TRBJ1-1	TRBV30	.	TGTGCCTGGAGATCCCAGGGGCTGGGAACTGAAGCTTTCTTT	CAWRSQGLGTEAFF
.	TRBJ2-2	TRBV7-7	.	TGTGCGGGCAGGGTCGACGGGGAGCTGTTTTTT	CAGRVDGELFF
TRBD1	TRBJ2-5	TRBV19	.	TGTGCCAGTAGTACAGGGGGCAAGGGACGAGAGACCCAGTACTTC	CASSTGGKGRETQYF
.	TRBJ2-7	TRBV15	.	TGTGCCACCAGCAGTGACAGGTTCAGCTCCTACGAGCAGTACTTC	CATSSDRFSSYEQYF
.	TRBJ2-3	TRBV5-1	.	TGCGCCAGCCGGGGGATGGATACGCAGTATTTT	CASRGMDTQYF
.	TRBJ2-2	TRBV6-1	once	TGTGCCAGCAGTGGGTTGGGGGCGGCCGGGGAGCTGTTTTTT	CASSGLGAAGELFF
.	TRBJ2-5	TRBV5-5	.	TGTGCCAGCACGTTGAGGGGGGGCAGCCGGATAGGGGAGACCCAGTACTTC	CASTLRGGSRIGETQYF
.	TRBJ2-7	TRBV27	.	TGTGCCAGCAGTTTATCCCCAGTCTACGAGCAGTACTTC	CASSLSPVYEQYF
.	TRBJ2-7	TRBV28	.	TGTGCCAGCAGAGGACACGACCAGACAAGCTCCTACGAGCAGTACTTC	CASRGHDQTSSYEQYF
TRBD1	TRBJ2-1	TRBV5-6	.	TGTGCCAGCAGCGGGACAGTTTCCTACAATGAGCAGTTCTTC	CASSGTVSYNEQFF
TRBD2	TRBJ2-5	TRBV11-2	.	TGTGCCAGCAGTCTGCGGGGGGATCCAAAAGAGACCCAGTACTTC	CASSLRGDPKETQYF
TRBD1	TRBJ1-2	TRBV30	.	TGTGCCTGGACAATCCAGACAGGGGGTTATGGCTACACCTTC	CAWTIQTGGYGYTF
.	TRBJ2-5	TRBV4-1	.	TGCGCCAGCAGCGGCGGGACAGAAGAGACCCAGTACTTC	CASSGGTEETQYF
.	TRBJ2-7	TRBV29-1	.	TGCAGCGGGAAGGACACGGCTGGTTCCTACGAGCAGTACTTC	CSGKDTAGSYEQYF
TRBD2	TRBJ2-5	TRBV10-3	.	TGTGCCATCGGAGGCGGGAGGGATGGGGAGACCCAGTACTTC	CAIGGGRDGETQYF
.	TRBJ2-7	TRBV23-1	.	TGCGCCAGCAGTCAATCAGGAAGGCTGAAAACGGACTTCTCTACCTACGAGCAGTACTTC	CASSQSGRLKTDFSTYEQYF
.	TRBJ1-1	TRBV6-5	.	TGTGCCAGCAGTTACCAGGGAGCGGGGACTGAAGCTTTCTTT	CASSYQGAGTEAFF
.	TRBJ1-2	TRBV6-6	.	TGTGCCAGCGGCGATACAGGGAGCTATGGCTACACCTTC	CASGDTGSYGYTF
.	TRBJ2-5	TRBV10-2	.	TGCGCCAGCAGTGAGTTTCAGGGTGAGACCCAGTACTTC	CASSEFQGETQYF
.	TRBJ2-7	TRBV7-8	.	TGTGCCAGCAGCTTAGAGCAGGGAGGATCCTACGAGCAGTACTTC	CASSLEQGGSYEQYF
.	TRBJ1-5	TRBV2	.	TGTGCCAGCAGTGCTGAGACAGAAAATCAGCCCCAGCATTTT	CASSAETENQPQHF
TRBD1	TRBJ2-7	TRBV6-1	.	TGTGCCAGCAGTGAAAAGGACGGGACAGCCAGCGAGCAGTACTTC	CASSEKDGTASEQYF
.	TRBJ1-1	TRBV19	.	TGTGCCAGTAGTGTGGGCCCGAGTCACACTGAAGCTTTCTTT	CASSVGPSHTEAFF
TRBD1	TRBJ2-7	TRBV6-1	.	TGTGCCAGCAGCCAGGGGGGACAGGGATACGAGCAGTACTTC	CASSQGGQGYEQYF
TRBD1	TRBJ1-2	TRBV28	.	TGTGCCAGCAGCTCGGGACAGGTTTATAGTGGCTACACCTTC	CASSSGQVYSGYTF
TRBD1	TRBJ2-2	TRBV5-1	.	TGCGCCAGCGGACAGGGGGGCTCCGGGGAGCTGTTTTTT	CASGQGGSGELFF
.	TRBJ2-2	TRBV4-1	.	TGCGCCAGCAGCCAAGAACCCAGCACCGGGGAGCTGTTTTTT	CASSQEPSTGELFF
TRBD1	TRBJ1-1	TRBV10-2	.	TGCGCCAGCAGTGAGTCGAGGACAGGGTTGGCCACTGAAGCTTTCTTT	CASSESRTGLATEAFF
.	TRBJ1-5	TRBV25-1	.	TGTGCCAGCAGGATAAGCGGGCAGCCCCAGCATTTT	CASRISGQPQHF
.	TRBJ1-1	TRBV28	.	TGTGCCAGCAGTTGGTCGGGGAGGCGGACTGAAGCTTTCTTT	CASSWSGRRTEAFF
.	TRBJ2-7	TRBV27	once	TGTGCCAGCAGTTTAAAACAGGGGGGGTACGAGCAGTACTTC	CASSLKQGGYEQYF
TRBD1	TRBJ1-6	TRBV7-2	.	TGTGCCAGCAGCTTAGGATTCAGGGGGAATCGTAATTCACCCCTCCACTTT	CASSLGFRGNRNSPLHF
.	TRBJ2-2	TRBV5-1	once	TGCGCCAGCAGCTTGGCCATCCAGGGGACCGGGGAGCTGTTTTTT	CASSLAIQGTGELFF
TRBD2	TRBJ2-2	TRBV6-4	medium-sized	TGTGCCAGCAGCGAGCGGGGCGACACCGGGGAGCTGTTTTTT	CASSERGDTGELFF
.	TRBJ2-7	TRBV7-6	.	TGTGCCAGCAGCTTGGGGGCTGCGGACTACGAGCAGTACTTC	CASSLGAADYEQYF
TRBD1	TRBJ2-7	TRBV27	.	TGTGCCAGCAGTTCGTCCGGGACAGCGCCTCTCGAGCAGTACTTC	CASSSSGTAPLEQYF
.	TRBJ2-7	TRBV2	.	TGTGCCTGGACGACCCGGGAGTCTTTGGACGAGCAGTACTTC	CAWTTRESLDEQYF
.	TRBJ2-7	TRBV30	.	TGTGCCTGGGGACATGGCGGGGACGAGCAGTACTTC	CAWGHGGDEQYF
TRBD2	TRBJ2-1	TRBV5-4	.	TGTGCCAGCAGCTTGGAGGGACTAGCGGGAGGTGAGCAGTTCTTC	CASSLEGLAGGEQFF
TRBD1	TRBJ1-2	TRBV6-1	.	TGTGCCAGCAGTGCGGAGGGGGCTGGCTACACCTTC	CASSAEGAGYTF
.	TRBJ2-7	TRBV28	.	TGTGCCAGCTGCTCGGGGGTGATAACGTCCTACGAGCAGTACTTC	CASCSGVITSYEQYF
TRBD1	TRBJ2-2	TRBV11-1	.	TGTGCCAGCAGCCCCCCAGGGGGCGGGCTGTTTTTT	CASSPPGGGLFF
.	TRBJ1-5	TRBV6-5	once	TGTGCCAGCAGGGGGGGATATAGCAATCAGCCCCAGCATTTT	CASRGGYSNQPQHF
.	TRBJ1-1	TRBV5-4	.	TGTGCCAGCACCTGGGGGGAGGGCGTGAACACTGAAGCTTTCTTT	CASTWGEGVNTEAFF
.	TRBJ1-5	TRBV7-6	.	TGTGCCAGCAGCTTGTCAACGGGGGACAATCAGCCCCAGCATTTT	CASSLSTGDNQPQHF
TRBD2	TRBJ2-1	TRBV4-2	.	TGTGCCAGCAGCCCTAGGACTAGCGGGAGGGTGGAGCAGTTCTTC	CASSPRTSGRVEQFF
TRBD1	TRBJ1-1	TRBV5-8	.	TGTGCCAGCAGCTCTCCCGGGACAGGGATGAACACTGAAGCTTTCTTT	CASSSPGTGMNTEAFF
.	TRBJ2-1	TRBV5-1	.	TGCGCCAGCAGCTTGTTGTTCGACAATGAGCAGTTCTTC	CASSLLFDNEQFF